One and the same sample provided the 2 T cell receptor beta chains below, sequenced in a study of cytomegalovirus exposure and HLA in healthy donors. With 60 Vbeta and 13 Jbeta primers, the PCR was carried out. Sequenced by immunoSEQ multiplex PCR; TCRdb stores in-frame clones only, minus some. In the table there are around 170,000 clones, about 82% of which are singletons. Sequenced: PBMCs. These receptors were collected from a young woman in good health and CMV-seronegative.

This clone was detected only a few times. The chain joins TRBV2 to TRBJ1-1, with D possibly being TRBD1 (5 bases). Germline V CDR1 and CDR2: SNHLY, FYNNEI. The CDR3 totals 15 residues. Trimming took 6 bases from V and 0 from J, leaving 14 bases between them. Here the CDR3 reads CASRSWGPMNTEAFF. CDR3 in DNA: TGTGCCAGCAGATCATGGGGCCCAATGAACACTGAAGCTTTCTTT.

The V and J genes are TRBV6-5 and TRBJ2-2; tentative D call: TRBD2 (6 bases). V was shortened by 0 bases and J by 1 base, with 6 bases between the two germline ends. From germline, CDR1 is MNHEY and CDR2 SVGAGI. The CDR3 runs to 15 residues. For the CDR3, the DNA is TGTGCCAGCAGTTACTCCGGGGGGAACACCGGGGAGCTGTTTTTT. Its protein is CASSYSGGNTGELFF.